Listed below are T cell receptor beta chains from one sample, sequenced in a study of T cell changes during pregnancy in multiple sclerosis. The method was immunoSEQ multiplex PCR; TCRdb's version includes in-frame clones alone and lacks a portion of them. The sample yields some 56,000 clones, around 92% seen once. Sequenced material: CD4+ T cells from peripheral blood mononuclear cells, taken after pregnancy. These receptors came from a female donor with multiple sclerosis, enrolled in a pregnancy study. Both conserved end residues are part of each CDR3. A D gene is named only where the DNA matches it firmly. Size is stated for part of the rows, as once, few or many counts, or as a class when the clone is expanded.

v_call	j_call	cdr3_length	d_call	clone_size	cdr3_nt	cdr3_aa
TRBV15	TRBJ1-5	12	.	few	TGTGCCACCAGCACTGGAGATTCAGCCCAGCATTTT	CATSTGDSAQHF
TRBV4-3	TRBJ1-1	14	.	.	TGCGCCAGCAGGTCCCAGGGGTTAAGCACTGAAGCTTTCTTT	CASRSQGLSTEAFF
TRBV2	TRBJ1-1	13	.	.	TGTGCCAGCAGTGAGGCAGCCTGGGCGAAAGCTTTCTTT	CASSEAAWAKAFF
TRBV7-3	TRBJ1-1	15	.	.	TGTGCCAGCAGCTCGGACGGACAGATGAACACTGAAGCTTTCTTT	CASSSDGQMNTEAFF
TRBV18	TRBJ2-7	12	.	once	TGTGCCAGCTCACCGTTGCTATACGAGCAGTACTTC	CASSPLLYEQYF
TRBV2	TRBJ1-1	16	TRBD1	.	TGTGCCAGCACCTCCGGACAGGGGGCGTCGGGTATGCAAGCTTTCTTT	CASTSGQGASGMQAFF
TRBV25-1	TRBJ2-2	15	.	.	TGTGCCACTAAGAGTTCAGGGACGAACACCGGGGAGCTGTTTTTT	CATKSSGTNTGELFF
TRBV19	TRBJ1-1	15	.	.	TGTGCCAGCAATCTGGGACAACGCGTGAACACTGAAGCTTTCTTT	CASNLGQRVNTEAFF
TRBV7-9	TRBJ2-1	19	TRBD2	.	TGTGCCAGCAGCCCCCCGGCTAGCGGGGGGGCTAAATCCTACAATGAGCAGTTCTTC	CASSPPASGGAKSYNEQFF
TRBV7-8	TRBJ1-2	15	.	.	TGTGCCAGCAGCTCAGCGGGACATACGTACTATGGCTACACCTTC	CASSSAGHTYYGYTF
TRBV6-5	TRBJ1-6	15	TRBD1	.	TGTGCCAGCGGTCGACTTAACCAGGGGGATTCACCCCTCCACTTT	CASGRLNQGDSPLHF
TRBV6-1	TRBJ2-7	16	TRBD1	.	TGTGCCAGCAGTGAGGCCTTCGGACAGGGGGCATACGAGCAGTACTTC	CASSEAFGQGAYEQYF
TRBV11-2	TRBJ2-5	17	.	.	TGTGCCAGCAGCAAGATAGTGGGGGGGGCATTCCAAGAGACCCAGTACTTC	CASSKIVGGAFQETQYF
TRBV18	TRBJ2-7	15	TRBD1	.	TGTGCCAGCTCACCAGCAGGGGGCCCCTCCTACGAGCAGTACTTC	CASSPAGGPSYEQYF
TRBV11-2	TRBJ1-3	16	.	.	TGTGCCAGCAGCTCAACCGGGTCGGGCTCTGGAAACACCATATATTTT	CASSSTGSGSGNTIYF
TRBV4-3	TRBJ2-3	17	.	.	TGCGCCAGCAGCCAAGATTTAGGGGGGGGGAGCACAGATACGCAGTATTTT	CASSQDLGGGSTDTQYF
TRBV7-2	TRBJ2-1	22	TRBD2	.	TGTGCCAGCAGCTTAGCCCGGACTAGCGGGGCCCCCCTGTTAAGCTCCTACAATGAGCAGTTCTTC	CASSLARTSGAPLLSSYNEQFF
TRBV5-4	TRBJ2-7	15	.	once	TGTGCCAGCAGTCTCACTTGGCGGGGTAACTACGAGCAGTACTTC	CASSLTWRGNYEQYF
TRBV5-1	TRBJ2-6	20	TRBD1	.	TGCGCCAGCAGTTATATTCCGGGACAGGGGGCTCCCTCTGGGGCCAACGTCCTGACTTTC	CASSYIPGQGAPSGANVLTF
TRBV7-2	TRBJ1-1	16	.	.	TGTGCCAGCAGTTACGGGGGGGCAGGGGCGAACACTGAAGCTTTCTTT	CASSYGGAGANTEAFF
TRBV2	TRBJ1-1	14	.	.	TGTGCCAGCAGTCTGAAACAGGGACGGAATGAAGCTTTCTTT	CASSLKQGRNEAFF
TRBV7-2	TRBJ2-2	15	TRBD1	.	TGTGCCAGCAGCCCACAGACAGGGGACGCCGGGGAGCTGTTTTTT	CASSPQTGDAGELFF
TRBV5-6	TRBJ1-2	14	.	.	TGTGCCAGCAGCTTGGATGGGAGCTCGGATGGCTACACCTTC	CASSLDGSSDGYTF
TRBV18	TRBJ2-2	17	TRBD1	.	TGTGCCAGCTCACCACCCGGGACAGGAAGGAACACCGGGGAGCTGTTTTTT	CASSPPGTGRNTGELFF
TRBV6-5	TRBJ1-1	14	.	once	TGTGCCAGCAGTTTCCCCGATCGAGGCACTGAAGCTTTCTTT	CASSFPDRGTEAFF
TRBV29-1	TRBJ1-5	17	TRBD1	.	TGCAGCGTTGGAACGGGACAGGGCCCCTCGGGCAATCAGCCCCAGCATTTT	CSVGTGQGPSGNQPQHF
TRBV15	TRBJ1-6	16	TRBD1	.	TGTGCCACCAGCACCCGGGGGGGACAGGGCAATTCACCCCTCCACTTT	CATSTRGGQGNSPLHF
TRBV19	TRBJ2-2	17	.	.	TGTGCCAGTAGTATAGATGGCGGGACGGGGCTTTTCGGGGAGCTGTTTTTT	CASSIDGGTGLFGELFF
TRBV30	TRBJ1-2	8	.	.	TGTGCCGGGGCCGGCTACACCTTC	CAGAGYTF
TRBV7-3	TRBJ2-5	14	TRBD1	.	TGTGCCAGCAGCTCGCCGGACAGGGGAGAGACCCAGTACTTC	CASSSPDRGETQYF
TRBV18	TRBJ2-1	15	TRBD1	.	TGTGCCAGCTTTTTGGACAGGGGGATGCGCAATGAGCAGTTCTTC	CASFLDRGMRNEQFF
TRBV7-6	TRBJ2-7	13	TRBD1	.	TGTGCCAGCAGCGACAGGGCAGGCGACGAGCAGTACTTC	CASSDRAGDEQYF
TRBV11-2	TRBJ1-4	11	.	.	TGTGCCAGCAGCCGCGTAGGGAGACTGTTTTTT	CASSRVGRLFF
TRBV4-1	TRBJ2-1	16	.	few	TGCGCCAGCAGCCAACTAGACTTAACCTCCTACAATGAGCAGTTCTTC	CASSQLDLTSYNEQFF
TRBV7-9	TRBJ1-2	13	.	.	TGTGCCAGCAGCACCCGGGACATTTATGGCTACACCTTC	CASSTRDIYGYTF
TRBV6-5	TRBJ1-3	15	.	.	TGTGCCAGCAGTTTAGCAGGGGCGACAGGAAACACCATATATTTT	CASSLAGATGNTIYF
TRBV6-5	TRBJ1-6	14	.	.	TGTGCCAGCAGTTTTACAGCCGAGAATTCACCCCTCCACTTT	CASSFTAENSPLHF
TRBV12-5	TRBJ2-5	15	.	.	TGTGCTAGTGGGACCCGGACAGGGAGGGCGGAGACCCAGTACTTC	CASGTRTGRAETQYF
TRBV4-3	TRBJ2-1	15	TRBD2	.	TGCGCCAGCAGCCAAGAGGGGCGGGGGAACAATGAGCAGTTCTTC	CASSQEGRGNNEQFF
TRBV11-1	TRBJ2-4	16	TRBD2	.	TGTGCCAGCAGCTCGGGACTAGCGGAAGCCAAAAACATTCAGTACTTC	CASSSGLAEAKNIQYF
TRBV30	TRBJ1-2	17	.	.	TGTGCCTGGAGTGTAAATGGGGCCAGTTCCCGGCTCTATGGCTACACCTTC	CAWSVNGASSRLYGYTF
TRBV19	TRBJ2-7	19	TRBD1	.	TGTGCCAGTAGTAGCCGGGACAGGGGCGTCAATCTTGCGGCCTACGAGCAGTACTTC	CASSSRDRGVNLAAYEQYF
TRBV5-4	TRBJ2-4	13	.	.	TGTGCCAGCAGCCTACCGACAAGGAACATTCAGTACTTC	CASSLPTRNIQYF
TRBV5-1	TRBJ2-5	14	.	.	TGCGCCAGCAGCTTAGGGGGAACGCGGGAGACCCAGTACTTC	CASSLGGTRETQYF
TRBV19	TRBJ2-7	13	.	.	TGTGCCAGTAGTATAATCGGCAGGGACGAGCAGTACTTC	CASSIIGRDEQYF
TRBV7-2	TRBJ2-1	14	TRBD2	.	TGTGCCAGCAGCGCAGCGGGGGCGACCAATGAGCAGTTCTTC	CASSAAGATNEQFF
TRBV10-2	TRBJ2-7	14	TRBD2	.	TGCGCCAGCACTATAGCGGGGGGGCAGTACGAGCAGTACTTC	CASTIAGGQYEQYF
TRBV15	TRBJ1-2	15	.	.	TGTGCCACCAGCAGAGATCGGAAGGAGCAGAATGGCTACACCTTC	CATSRDRKEQNGYTF
TRBV7-9	TRBJ2-7	13	TRBD1	.	TGTGCCAGCAGGGCGACAGGGACCTACGAGCAGTACTTC	CASRATGTYEQYF
TRBV21-1	TRBJ2-7	14	.	once	TGTGCCAGCAGCATTCGGACAGGTCCGGGCGAGCAGTACTTC	CASSIRTGPGEQYF
TRBV6-1	TRBJ2-7	13	.	.	TGTGCCAGCGTCTGGACAAGCTCCTACGAGCAGTACTTC	CASVWTSSYEQYF
TRBV30	TRBJ1-6	14	TRBD1	.	TGTGCCTGGAGTGGTCCAGGGGGAAATTCACCCCTCCACTTT	CAWSGPGGNSPLHF
TRBV2	TRBJ2-7	14	.	.	TGTGCCAGCAGTGATTCGTGGGGGCCACGTGAGCAGTACTTC	CASSDSWGPREQYF
TRBV5-1	TRBJ2-1	14	.	once	TGCGCCAGCGGGGGGGGCCTTTCCTACAATGAGCAGTTCTTC	CASGGGLSYNEQFF
TRBV27	TRBJ1-1	17	TRBD1	.	TGTGCCAGCAGTTTTTGGGGGACAGGGGGCTTGATAACTGAAGCTTTCTTT	CASSFWGTGGLITEAFF